These 6 T cell receptor beta chains came from one sample sequenced in a study of cytomegalovirus exposure and HLA in healthy donors (dated by TCRdb to between 2016 and 2019). Receptor libraries were prepared by the immunoSEQ multiplex PCR assay. TCRdb provides this immuneACCESS table in a form limited to in-frame rearrangements. Some clones are lacking; in checked studies, under half of them reflect an unresolved V gene, and why the rest are absent is not known. This sample is represented by some 130,000 clones; approximately 84% of them were singletons. In total, the top ten clones hold almost 1.5% of the sample. Specimen: PBMCs. The receptors shown here come from a woman aged 30 to 39 in good health and CMV-seronegative.

V gene TRBV5-6 combines with J gene TRBJ2-7, with D tentatively TRBD2 (6 bases). Between the trimmed V and J ends, which lost 4 bases and 4 bases, there was a span of 9 bases. Looked up from germline, CDR1 is SGHDT and CDR2 is YYEEEE. There are 12 residues in the CDR3. CDR3 sequence reads: CASSGGGYEQYF. The DNA for the CDR3 is TGTGCCAGCAGCGGCGGAGGGTACGAGCAGTACTTC.

This sequence joins TRBV6-5 and TRBJ2-7; 7 bases align to TRBD2. This CDR3 region has 14 residues. Germline V CDR1 and CDR2: MNHEY, SVGAGI. Trimming at V came to 7 bases and at J to 5 bases, leaving 11 bases not matched to a gene. This chain's CDR3 is CASTPWGGAHEQYF. The DNA for the CDR3 is TGTGCCAGCACCCCCTGGGGAGGGGCCCACGAGCAGTACTTC.

This chain joins TRBV27 and TRBJ1-6; 10 nucleotides agree with TRBD1. The germline CDR1 and CDR2 sequences are MNHEY and SMNVEV (reference sequence). With 5 bases clipped from V and 4 bases from J, the junction kept 8 bases outside the gene matches. The CDR3 loop spans 17 amino acids. The CDR3 DNA reads TGTGCCAGCAGTATTCGTACGGGACAGGGGTATAATTCACCCCTCCACTTT. Encoded protein: CASSIRTGQGYNSPLHF.

V usage is TRBV19 and J usage is TRBJ2-1; 7 bases are a match to TRBD1. Germline-derived CDR1 and CDR2 are LNHDA and SQIVND (reference sequence). The junction had 5 bases not matched to a gene; V was cut back by 3 bases and J by 3 bases. This CDR3 has 15 amino acids. The CDR3 DNA follows: TGTGCCAGTAGTATCGGAACAGGGGACTACAATGAGCAGTTCTTC. Translation: CASSIGTGDYNEQFF.

This chain uses TRBV5-1 with TRBJ2-7; 8 bases fit TRBD1. Germline V CDR1 and CDR2: SGHRS, YFSETQ. The ends lost 7 bases at V and 1 base at J; junction bases unmatched: 7. This CDR3 is 14 amino acids long. The CDR3 nucleotides read TGCGCCAGCTTTAACCGACAGGGGTCCTACGAGCAGTACTTC. Its translation is CASFNRQGSYEQYF. The full variable domain, completed using reference TRBV5-1 and TRBJ2-7, is KAGVTQTPRYLIKTRGQQVTLSCSPISGHRSVSWYQQTPGQGLQFLFEYFSETQRNKGNFPGRFSGRQFSNSRSEMNVSTLELGDSALYLCASFNRQGSYEQYFGPGTRLTVT.

The V gene is TRBV5-1, the J gene TRBJ1-2; a weak D match, TRBD1 (5 bases). The CDR3 is 14 amino acids. V was trimmed by 0 bases and J by 2 bases, leaving 8 bases between them. Germline V gene sequence: CDR1 SGHRS, CDR2 YFSETQ. The CDR3 sequence: CASSLDKGNYGYTF. The CDR3 bases are TGCGCCAGCAGCTTGGATAAGGGGAACTATGGCTACACCTTC.